This is a list of T cell receptor beta chains from one sample in a study of post-analysis software for immune sequencing data. TCRdb recomputed calls from the PCR reads with MiXCR, one row per CDR3 protein. The sample has hundreds of thousands of distinct CDR3 sequences, approximately 45% seen once. The sequencing input was blood. These receptors were obtained from a girl between 10 and 17 years old with multiple sclerosis. CDR3s include the opening cysteine and the closing phenylalanine or tryptophan. The order of the fields is clone size, V gene, D gene, J gene, CDR3 DNA, CDR3 protein. The D gene is left open where the match is weak. Rows may omit the clone size; those that give it use once, few, many or a size class.

clone size: -; V gene: TRBV29-1; D gene: -; J gene: TRBJ2-3; CDR3 DNA: TGCAGCCGGCTGCTCACAGATACGCAGTATTTT; CDR3 protein: CSRLLTDTQYF
clone size: -; V gene: TRBV19; D gene: TRBD2; J gene: TRBJ2-7; CDR3 DNA: TGTGCCACCAGGGCTGCGGGAGGAGGCTACGAGCAGTACTTC; CDR3 protein: CATRAAGGGYEQYF
clone size: -; V gene: TRBV7-9; D gene: -; J gene: TRBJ1-6; CDR3 DNA: TGTGCCAGCAGCGGGGACTCACCCCTCCACTTT; CDR3 protein: CASSGDSPLHF
clone size: few; V gene: TRBV13; D gene: -; J gene: TRBJ2-7; CDR3 DNA: TGTGCCAGCGGTCGTGGACGCTACGAGCAGTACTTC; CDR3 protein: CASGRGRYEQYF
clone size: few; V gene: TRBV4-1; D gene: TRBD1; J gene: TRBJ2-7; CDR3 DNA: TGCGCCAGCAGCCAAGTTCCGGGACAGGGGGAATACGAGCAGTACTTC; CDR3 protein: CASSQVPGQGEYEQYF
clone size: -; V gene: TRBV28; D gene: -; J gene: TRBJ1-2; CDR3 DNA: TGTGCCAGCAGCCCCAGACAGTCTGGCTACACCTTC; CDR3 protein: CASSPRQSGYTF
clone size: -; V gene: TRBV20-1; D gene: TRBD2; J gene: TRBJ2-1; CDR3 DNA: TGCAGTGCTAGGAGCGGGAGTATCAATGAGCAGTTCTTC; CDR3 protein: CSARSGSINEQFF
clone size: -; V gene: TRBV12-5; D gene: -; J gene: TRBJ1-1; CDR3 DNA: TGTGCTAGTGGTTACGCACAGGTCCCTGAAGCTTTCTTT; CDR3 protein: CASGYAQVPEAFF
clone size: once; V gene: TRBV30; D gene: TRBD2; J gene: TRBJ2-7; CDR3 DNA: TGTGCCTGGGGGGGGGATGGGTCCTACGAGCAGTACTTC; CDR3 protein: CAWGGDGSYEQYF
clone size: -; V gene: TRBV20-1; D gene: TRBD1; J gene: TRBJ2-7; CDR3 DNA: TGCAGTGCTAGGGCACCGGGACAGGGGTCTTGGTCCTACGAGCAGTACTTC; CDR3 protein: CSARAPGQGSWSYEQYF
clone size: few; V gene: TRBV29-1; D gene: -; J gene: TRBJ2-3; CDR3 DNA: TGCAGCGTTGAATATGGTCCGTCTAGCACAGATACGCAGTATTTT; CDR3 protein: CSVEYGPSSTDTQYF
clone size: -; V gene: TRBV7-9; D gene: -; J gene: TRBJ2-1; CDR3 DNA: TGTGCCAGCAGCTTGGAGGAGACTGAGCAGTTCTTC; CDR3 protein: CASSLEETEQFF
clone size: -; V gene: TRBV7-9; D gene: -; J gene: TRBJ2-5; CDR3 DNA: TGTGCCAGCAGCCCGGGCAGGTGGGAGACCCAGTACTTC; CDR3 protein: CASSPGRWETQYF
clone size: few; V gene: TRBV6-5; D gene: -; J gene: TRBJ1-2; CDR3 DNA: TGTGCCAGCAGGACAGGAAATGGCTACACCTTC; CDR3 protein: CASRTGNGYTF
clone size: few; V gene: TRBV27; D gene: TRBD2; J gene: TRBJ2-3; CDR3 DNA: TGTGCCAGCATCAGGACTAGCGGGAGCTGGGATGCAGATACGCAGTATTTT; CDR3 protein: CASIRTSGSWDADTQYF
clone size: -; V gene: TRBV6-2/TRBV6-3; D gene: -; J gene: TRBJ2-5; CDR3 DNA: TGTGCCAGCAGTTACCCCGGAGAAGACAAAGAGACCCAGTACTTC; CDR3 protein: CASSYPGEDKETQYF
clone size: many; V gene: TRBV28; D gene: -; J gene: TRBJ2-7; CDR3 DNA: TGTGCCAGCAGTTTATCGGACCCTTACTACGAGCAGTACTTC; CDR3 protein: CASSLSDPYYEQYF
clone size: -; V gene: TRBV5-1; D gene: TRBD1; J gene: TRBJ2-1; CDR3 DNA: TGCGCCAGCAGCTTGGACAGGGGGCTAGATGAGCAGTTCTTC; CDR3 protein: CASSLDRGLDEQFF
clone size: few; V gene: TRBV7-2; D gene: -; J gene: TRBJ2-3; CDR3 DNA: TGTGCCAGCAGCTCTCCAGGGTATAAAGTAGATACGCAGTATTTT; CDR3 protein: CASSSPGYKVDTQYF
clone size: few; V gene: TRBV27; D gene: TRBD1; J gene: TRBJ1-6; CDR3 DNA: TGTGCCAGCACCGATCAACCGGGACAGATTAATTCACCCCTCCACTTT; CDR3 protein: CASTDQPGQINSPLHF
clone size: few; V gene: TRBV12-3/TRBV12-4; D gene: -; J gene: TRBJ2-1; CDR3 DNA: TGTGCCAGCAGTCGCAGGGGCAATGAGCAGTTCTTC; CDR3 protein: CASSRRGNEQFF
clone size: -; V gene: TRBV2; D gene: -; J gene: TRBJ2-7; CDR3 DNA: TGTGCCAGCAGTGAACTGGGTTTCTACGAGCAGTACTTC; CDR3 protein: CASSELGFYEQYF
clone size: -; V gene: TRBV20-1; D gene: TRBD2; J gene: TRBJ2-5; CDR3 DNA: TGCAGTGCTAGACTTCCGGGACTAGCGGATAGCTCCTACAATGAGCAGTACTTC; CDR3 protein: CSARLPGLADSSYNEQYF
clone size: -; V gene: TRBV4-1; D gene: TRBD2; J gene: TRBJ2-7; CDR3 DNA: TGCGCCAGCAGCCAAAGACCGGGACTAGCGGGAGGACCTAGCTCCTACGAGCAGTACTTC; CDR3 protein: CASSQRPGLAGGPSSYEQYF
clone size: few; V gene: TRBV9; D gene: -; J gene: TRBJ2-1; CDR3 DNA: TGTGCCAGCAGCGTAGCTCCTAATCTGAGCAATGAGCAGTTCTTC; CDR3 protein: CASSVAPNLSNEQFF
clone size: -; V gene: TRBV5-1; D gene: TRBD2; J gene: TRBJ2-7; CDR3 DNA: TGCGCCAGCAGCCCCCAGCGGGACTCCTACGAGCAGTACTTC; CDR3 protein: CASSPQRDSYEQYF
clone size: -; V gene: TRBV5-1; D gene: -; J gene: TRBJ2-3; CDR3 DNA: TGCGCCAGCAGTCCCCCCTTCGGCACAGATACGCAGTATTTT; CDR3 protein: CASSPPFGTDTQYF
clone size: few; V gene: TRBV6-1; D gene: -; J gene: TRBJ2-5; CDR3 DNA: TGTGCCAGCAGTGAACCAGGACGGGCTTACCAAGAGACCCAGTACTTC; CDR3 protein: CASSEPGRAYQETQYF
clone size: -; V gene: TRBV9; D gene: -; J gene: TRBJ2-7; CDR3 DNA: TGTGCCAGCAGCGTAGCCCCTTGGGTCTACGAGCAGTACTTC; CDR3 protein: CASSVAPWVYEQYF